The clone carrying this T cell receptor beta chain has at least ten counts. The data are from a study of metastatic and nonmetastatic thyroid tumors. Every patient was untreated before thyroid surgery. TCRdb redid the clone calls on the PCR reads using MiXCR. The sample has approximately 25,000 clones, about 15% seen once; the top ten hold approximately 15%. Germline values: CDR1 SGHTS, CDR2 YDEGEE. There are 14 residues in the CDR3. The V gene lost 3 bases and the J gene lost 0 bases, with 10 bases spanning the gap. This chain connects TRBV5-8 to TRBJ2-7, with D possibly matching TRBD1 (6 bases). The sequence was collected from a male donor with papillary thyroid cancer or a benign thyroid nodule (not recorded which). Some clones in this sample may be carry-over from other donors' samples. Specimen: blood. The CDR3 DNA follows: TGTGCCAGCAGCTCCCCAGGGGCCTCCTACGAGCAGTACTTC. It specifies CASSSPGASYEQYF.